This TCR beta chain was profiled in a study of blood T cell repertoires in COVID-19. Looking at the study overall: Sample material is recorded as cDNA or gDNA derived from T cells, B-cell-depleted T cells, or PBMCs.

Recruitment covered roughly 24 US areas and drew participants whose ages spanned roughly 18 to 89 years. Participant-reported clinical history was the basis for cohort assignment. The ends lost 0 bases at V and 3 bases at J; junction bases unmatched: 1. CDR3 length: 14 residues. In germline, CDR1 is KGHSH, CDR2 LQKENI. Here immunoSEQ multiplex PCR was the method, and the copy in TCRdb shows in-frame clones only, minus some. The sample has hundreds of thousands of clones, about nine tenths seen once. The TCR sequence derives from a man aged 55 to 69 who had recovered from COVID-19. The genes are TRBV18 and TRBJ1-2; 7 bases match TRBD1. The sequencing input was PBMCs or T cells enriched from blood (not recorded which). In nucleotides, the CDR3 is TGTGCCAGCTCACCACCCGACAGGGACTATGGCTACACCTTC. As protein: CASSPPDRDYGYTF.